These T cell receptor beta chains were read from a single sample in a study of blood T cell repertoires in COVID-19. Using immunoSEQ multiplex PCR, the repertoire was profiled, and TCRdb retains in-frame clones only, with some absent. The sample carries approximately 90,000 clones, around four fifths recorded once. Sequenced sample: peripheral blood. The receptors originated from a man between 45 and 60 years old with acute or convalescent COVID-19. Each CDR3 is given with its conserved first and last residue. Each record gives: D gene, clone size, J gene, V gene, CDR3 DNA, CDR3 protein. A D gene is named only where the DNA matches it firmly. Only some rows state a clone size, as once, few, many or a class for expanded clones.

>NA|NA|TRBJ1-2|TRBV30
TGTGCCTGGAGTCCCTGGGCAGATAACTATGGCTACACCTTC
CAWSPWADNYGYTF
>TRBD1|few|TRBJ1-6|TRBV6-5
TGTGCCGCAGGGGGTAATTCACCCCTCCACTTT
CAAGGNSPLHF
>NA|once|TRBJ2-2|TRBV7-2
TGTGCCAGCAGCTTTATTGCGGCGGGGACCGGGGAGCTGTTTTTT
CASSFIAAGTGELFF
>NA|NA|TRBJ2-7|TRBV5-5
TGTGCCAGCAGCTTGGCCCCCGGGAACTCCTACGAGCAGTACTTC
CASSLAPGNSYEQYF
>NA|NA|TRBJ2-1|TRBV28
TGTGCCAGCACCAGGAACAATGAGCAGTTCTTC
CASTRNNEQFF
>TRBD1|once|TRBJ2-5|TRBV25-1
TGTGCCAGCAGTGGGGACAGGGGAGAGACCCAGTACTTC
CASSGDRGETQYF
>NA|NA|TRBJ1-1|TRBV28
TGTGCCAGCAGTTCGGCGTCCATGGGGGGCACTGAAGCTTTCTTT
CASSSASMGGTEAFF
>NA|NA|TRBJ2-2|TRBV7-2
TGTGCCAGCCGGGGCGGGGTCGCCGGGGAGCTGTTTTTT
CASRGGVAGELFF
>NA|NA|TRBJ1-1|TRBV10-2
TGCGCCAGCAGTGAGTTTGGGAACAGGATTTATACTGAAGCTTTCTTT
CASSEFGNRIYTEAFF
>NA|once|TRBJ1-6|TRBV6-5
TGTGCCAGCAGGGCACAGGGTGGGAGTTCACCCCTCCACTTT
CASRAQGGSSPLHF